This T cell receptor beta chain originates from a study of identical twins. Broader study findings: Models underestimated TCR alpha sharing (out-of-frame) in monozygotic twins. Zero-insertion analyses were open to partial confounding by invariant MAIT and iNKT cells.

Through template switching, a universal primer site was introduced, and the cDNA contained unique molecular identifiers. TCRdb reprocessed the 5' RACE reads via MiXCR and lists one record per CDR3 protein. The data hold roughly 230,000 distinct CDR3 sequences, with approximately 8.3% observed a single time. With regard to this clonotype: Its antigen remains unidentified.

The CDR3 runs 12 residues. V was trimmed by 3 bases and J by 8 bases, leaving 10 bases between them. Germline V gene sequence: CDR1 MDHEN, CDR2 SYDVKM. This same sample was also taken into another study, of yellow fever vaccine responses in identical twins. That investigation notes: As reported, the vaccine T cell response of twins seemed partly convergent and partly personalized.

The sequenced sample consisted of CD8+ T cells sorted from blood. This rearrangement joins TRBV28 to TRBJ1-1, with D perhaps matching TRBD1 (6 bases). The sequence derives from a woman aged 18-29 years in good health. This CDR3 reads CASSFAGGEAFF. The DNA of the CDR3 is TGTGCCAGCAGTTTTGCTGGGGGCGAAGCTTTCTTT.